What follows describes a single T cell receptor beta chain. This sample stems from a study of cytomegalovirus exposure and HLA in healthy donors. CDR1 and CDR2 (germline): LNHNV, YYDKDF (reference sequence). The V end lost 1 base, the J end lost 0 bases, and 6 bases lay between the germline ends. The length of the CDR3 is 14 residues. The donors were part of the approximately 120-subject validation cohort, which stood apart from the 666-subject first cohort. Generated by immunoSEQ multiplex PCR, the TCRdb table keeps only in-frame clones and is missing some. The sample has about 120,000 clones, approximately 94% seen once.

The sequenced sample was PBMCs. The source is a young man in good health and CMV-seronegative. The V gene is TRBV15, the J gene TRBJ1-1; no clear D gene. The CDR3 nucleotides read TGTGCCACCAGCAGAGGGCTGATGAACACTGAAGCTTTCTTT. Its protein is CATSRGLMNTEAFF.